These 21 T cell receptor beta chains originate from one sample sequenced in a study of blood T cell repertoires in COVID-19. TCRdb's table, derived via immunoSEQ multiplex PCR, lists solely in-frame clones and lacks some. The data show roughly 100,000 clones, 65% to 90% seen once. The sample taken for sequencing was peripheral blood. These receptors were collected from a man in his fifties or sixties with acute or convalescent COVID-19.

Only a few counts were recorded for this clone. The rearrangement joins TRBV2 to TRBJ1-1, with D tentatively TRBD1 (5 bases). The CDR3 is 14 amino acids. Trimming took 6 bases from V and 4 from J, leaving 15 bases between them. Per germline, CDR1 SNHLY and CDR2 FYNNEI. CDR3 protein: CASSGGGRGTEAFF. The CDR3 DNA is TGTGCCAGCAGCGGCGGGGGTAGGGGCACTGAAGCTTTCTTT.

Many counts were recorded for this clone. This chain's CDR3 is CASSEAPRGEQYF. In nucleotides, the CDR3 is TGTGCCAGCAGTGAAGCCCCTCGGGGCGAGCAGTACTTC. The chain recombines TRBV25-1 with TRBJ2-7, with D possibly matching TRBD2 (5 bases). The V end lost 2 bases, the J end lost 6 bases, and 11 bases lay between the germline ends. This CDR3 comprises 13 residues. Germline V gene data show CDR1 as MGHDK and CDR2 as SYGVNS.

This chain uses TRBV27 with TRBJ1-1, with 8 nucleotides matching TRBD1. The CDR3 loop spans 15 amino acids. The germline V gene has CDR1 MNHEY and CDR2 SMNVEV (reference sequence). V gave up 1 base and J gave up 4 bases; unmatched junction bases: 5. The CDR3 here is CASSLLQGAGTEAFF. CDR3 DNA: TGTGCCAGCAGTTTATTGCAGGGGGCCGGCACTGAAGCTTTCTTT.

V gene TRBV18 combines with J gene TRBJ1-5; D may be TRBD1 (5 bases). Per the germline V gene, CDR1 is KGHSH and CDR2 is LQKENI. This CDR3 has 15 amino acids. The V end lost 3 bases, the J end lost 5 bases, and 14 bases lay between the germline ends. The CDR3 is CASSPRGERDQPQHF. CDR3 coding DNA: TGTGCCAGCTCACCCCGGGGGGAGAGGGATCAGCCCCAGCATTTT.

This chain uses TRBV11-2 with TRBJ1-2, with 7 bases aligning to TRBD1. CDR1 is SGHAT and CDR2 is FQNNGV in the germline V gene. CDR3 length: 15 residues. V shed 3 bases and J 3 bases; nucleotides not matched to a gene: 7. The CDR3 DNA is TGTGCCAGCAGCTTGTACCAGGGGGTTGACTATGGCTACACCTTC. It translates to CASSLYQGVDYGYTF.

This chain links TRBV4-1 with TRBJ1-1, with TRBD1 as a possible D gene (5 bases). Trimming left V 1 base short and J 0 bases short, with 12 bases between. This CDR3 spans 16 amino acids. Germline lookup yields CDR1 MGHRA and CDR2 YSYEKL. The CDR3 sequence is CASSQVGTRVNTEAFF. DNA of the CDR3: TGCGCCAGCAGCCAAGTAGGGACTAGAGTGAACACTGAAGCTTTCTTT.

The chain couples TRBV9 to TRBJ1-3, with D perhaps TRBD1 (6 bases). The CDR3 runs 16 residues. Trimming left V 0 bases short and J 0 bases short, with 10 bases between. Germline values: CDR1 SGDLS, CDR2 YYNGEE. CDR3 amino acids: CASSVGGTSSGNTIYF. The CDR3 DNA is TGTGCCAGCAGCGTAGGGGGGACAAGCTCTGGAAACACCATATATTTT.

This clone was counted only a few times. The chain joins TRBV7-9 to TRBJ1-6, with unresolved D. The germline V and J ends were trimmed by 4 bases and 17 bases, with 18 bases remaining between them. Per the germline V gene, CDR1 is SEHNR and CDR2 is FQNEAQ (reference sequence). This CDR3 comprises 13 residues. CDR3 residues: CASSSRTVHGVHF. The CDR3 DNA is TGTGCCAGCAGCTCCCGGACGGTCCACGGGGTCCACTTT.

The J gene is TRBJ2-4, the V gene TRBV11-2; the match to TRBD1 covers 7 bases. The CDR3 is 19 residues long. The V segment lost 1 base and the J segment 1 base; nucleotides outside the gene matches: 13. Germline values: CDR1 SGHAT, CDR2 FQNNGV. The chain's CDR3 is CASSLGHGTVEAAKNIQYF. DNA for the CDR3: TGTGCCAGCAGCTTAGGGCATGGGACAGTGGAGGCGGCCAAAAACATTCAGTACTTC.

This rearrangement joins TRBV9 to TRBJ2-7; TRBD1 matches at 8 bases. Looked up from germline, CDR1 is SGDLS and CDR2 is YYNGEE. This CDR3 contains 14 residues. With V trimmed by 4 bases and J by 7 bases, 10 bases remained unmatched. The CDR3 DNA follows: TGTGCCAGCAGCCCCTGGACAGGGACTCAAGAGCAGTACTTC. Protein: CASSPWTGTQEQYF. Complete variable domain (other parts from reference TRBV9 and TRBJ2-7): DSGVTQTPKHLITATGQRVTLRCSPRSGDLSVYWYQQSLDQGLQFLIQYYNGEERAKGNILERFSAQQFPDLHSELNLSSLELGDSALYFCASSPWTGTQEQYFGPGTRLTVT.

The chain links TRBV5-6 to TRBJ2-1; 9 bases map to TRBD2. Germline-derived CDR1 and CDR2 are SGHDT and YYEEEE. V trimming: 2 bases; J trimming: 9 bases; junction bases outside the gene matches: 6. This CDR3 is built from 14 residues. For the CDR3, the DNA is TGTGCCAGCAGCTTCGGGACTAGCAGCCGTGAGCAGTTCTTC. Translation gives CASSFGTSSREQFF.

V and J are TRBV2 and TRBJ1-3; TRBD1 matches at 9 bases. This CDR3 is 16 amino acids long. Germline V gene sequence: CDR1 SNHLY, CDR2 FYNNEI. After removal of 5 bases from V and 7 bases from J, the junction contained 12 bases not matched to a gene. The CDR3, as DNA: TGTGCCAGCAGTCCGGGACAGGGTCGTATGAGGAACACCATATATTTT. Protein: CASSPGQGRMRNTIYF. Filled out from reference TRBV2 and TRBJ1-3, the complete variable domain reads EPEVTQTPSHQVTQMGQEVILRCVPISNHLYFYWYRQILGQKVEFLVSFYNNEISEKSEIFDDQFSVERPDGSNFTLKIRSTKLEDSAMYFCASSPGQGRMRNTIYFGEGSWLTVV.

The gene calls are TRBV27 and TRBJ1-5; perhaps TRBD1 as D (5 bases). Germline V gene data show CDR1 as MNHEY and CDR2 as SMNVEV (reference sequence). The CDR3 is 17 residues long. V was trimmed by 1 base and J by 6 bases, leaving 19 bases between them. The CDR3 is CASSLFGFRGEGQPQHF. In DNA form, the CDR3 reads TGTGCCAGCAGTTTATTTGGGTTTCGGGGGGAAGGTCAGCCCCAGCATTTT.

The rearrangement links TRBV5-6 to TRBJ2-5; TRBD2 agrees at 8 bases. Germline-derived CDR1 and CDR2 are SGHDT and YYEEEE. V shed 4 bases and J 1 base; nucleotides not matched to a gene: 9. This CDR3 spans 16 amino acids. CDR3 in amino acids: CASSVILAEAQETQYF. The DNA of the CDR3 is TGTGCCAGCAGCGTAATACTAGCGGAAGCCCAAGAGACCCAGTACTTC.

V gene TRBV9 combines with J gene TRBJ2-1; 10 bases agree with TRBD2. Germline values: CDR1 SGDLS, CDR2 YYNGEE. This CDR3 has 16 residues. V dropped 6 bases and J dropped 0; count of bases not matched to a gene: 6. In DNA form, the CDR3 reads TGTGCCAGCAACGGGGTAGCGGGAGGCTCCTACAATGAGCAGTTCTTC. Translated: CASNGVAGGSYNEQFF.

This clone was seen only once. V usage is TRBV28 and J usage is TRBJ2-6, with a tentative D call TRBD2 (5 bases). The CDR3 covers 15 residues. The germline V gene encodes CDR1 MDHEN and CDR2 SYDVKM. Trimming took 6 bases from V and 0 from J, leaving 9 bases between them. CDR3 residues: CASRQGSSGANVLTF. The CDR3 DNA reads TGTGCCAGCAGACAAGGGAGCTCTGGGGCCAACGTCCTGACTTTC.

This chain joins TRBV6-5 and TRBJ2-7, with 8 bases that match TRBD2. V shed 4 bases, J shed 2 bases, and the junction held 4 bases outside the gene matches. There are 14 residues in the CDR3. CDR1 is MNHEY and CDR2 is SVGAGI in the germline V gene. The CDR3 DNA follows: TGTGCCAGCAGTTTAGTAGCGGGAACCTACGAGCAGTACTTC. Protein: CASSLVAGTYEQYF.

The V gene is TRBV11-3, the J gene TRBJ2-5; 7 bases map to TRBD2. J was trimmed by 0 bases and V by 4 bases; bases with no gene match: 2. From germline, CDR1 is SGHNT and CDR2 YENEEA. CDR3 length: 14 amino acids. This CDR3 is CASSSREDQETQYF. In DNA, the CDR3 is TGTGCCAGCAGCTCCCGGGAGGACCAAGAGACCCAGTACTTC.

The J gene is TRBJ1-2, the V gene TRBV24-1; D is perhaps TRBD1 (6 bases). The germline gives CDR1 KGHDR, CDR2 SFDVKD. Trimming removed 4 bases at V and 2 bases at J, with 22 bases between. The CDR3 is made up of 18 amino acids. CDR3: CATSDEGQSFGPNYGYTF. CDR3 coding DNA: TGTGCCACCAGTGACGAAGGACAGTCCTTCGGGCCCAACTATGGCTACACCTTC.

The chain links TRBV7-9 to TRBJ1-5; 7 nucleotides line up with TRBD1. V lost 4 bases and J lost 6; bases outside the gene matches: 12. The CDR3 covers 16 residues. Germline assignment: CDR1 SEHNR and CDR2 FQNEAQ (reference sequence). In DNA form, the CDR3 reads TGTGCCAGCAGCTCCGTGGTCGGACAGGTCGCTCAGCCCCAGCATTTT. It codes for CASSSVVGQVAQPQHF.

J is TRBJ2-2 and V is TRBV5-4, with a tentative D call TRBD2 (6 bases). CDR1 is SGHNT, CDR2 YYREEE, per germline (reference sequence). The germline V and J ends were trimmed by 0 bases and 5 bases, with 11 bases remaining between them. The CDR3 loop spans 15 amino acids. CDR3: CASSLGQDYTGELFF. For the CDR3, the DNA is TGTGCCAGCAGCTTGGGGCAGGACTATACCGGGGAGCTGTTTTTT.